The T cell receptor beta chain under discussion was sequenced for a study of T-cell memory formation after mild COVID-19. Findings and caveats of the study: Still unconfirmed is whether the second-wave clones peaking on day 37 recognized SARS-CoV-2. Pre-infection memory harbored some responding clones, suggesting cross-reactive memory joined.

Constant-segment-primed 5'RACE gave TCR alpha and TCR beta cDNA libraries with sample barcodes and UMIs. Using its own MiXCR run on the 5' RACE reads, TCRdb lists one record per CDR3 protein. The sample records about 470,000 distinct CDR3 sequences, about 23% being singletons. The table lists this clonotype with a few counts. Its matching antigen is unknown. The CDR3 is 11 amino acids. CDR1 is GTSNPN and CDR2 is SVGIG in the germline V gene (reference sequence). V shed 0 bases and J shed 3 bases, with 3 bases lying between them. This sequence joins TRBV30 and TRBJ2-7; no definite D call. Sequenced input: PBMCs or a T cell subset sorted from them (not recorded which). The sequence came from an adult woman who had mild COVID-19 (a few samples of this study predate the infection). Cell type and time point are not known. This chain's CDR3 is CAWSVLYEQYF. In DNA, the CDR3 is TGTGCCTGGAGTGTACTCTACGAGCAGTACTTC. Variable domain in full (rest from reference TRBV30 and TRBJ2-7): SQTIHQWPATLVQPVGSPLSLECTVEGTSNPNLYWYRQAAGRGLQLLFYSVGIGQISSEVPQNLSASRPQDRQFILSSKKLLLSDSGFYLCAWSVLYEQYFGPGTRLTVT.